This is a list of T cell receptor beta chains from one sample in a study of cytomegalovirus exposure and HLA in healthy donors. Produced via immunoSEQ multiplex PCR; TCRdb's table is partial and in-frame only. The sample shows approximately 200,000 clones, approximately 82% of them seen only once. Sequencing was performed on PBMCs. These receptor sequences come from a woman aged 18-29 years in good health and CMV-seropositive. The CDR3 runs from the conserved cysteine through the conserved F or W. A D gene is named only where the DNA matches it firmly. Size is stated for part of the rows, as once, few or many counts, or as a class when the clone is expanded.

cdr3_length	d_call	clone_size	v_call	j_call	cdr3_aa	cdr3_nt
16	TRBD1	-	TRBV15	TRBJ1-3	CATSRGDSRSGNTIYF	TGTGCCACCAGCAGAGGGGACAGCCGCTCTGGAAACACCATATATTTT
17	TRBD2	-	TRBV15	TRBJ2-5	CATSRGPGTSGEETQYF	TGTGCCACCAGCAGGGGTCCCGGGACTAGCGGGGAAGAGACCCAGTACTTC
15	-	-	TRBV7-9	TRBJ2-5	CASSLGDTGQETQYF	TGTGCCAGCAGCTTAGGCGACACCGGACAAGAGACCCAGTACTTC
19	TRBD2	-	TRBV9	TRBJ2-5	CASSPLSSGGAVGYETQYF	TGTGCCAGCAGCCCCTTGTCTAGCGGGGGGGCCGTGGGTTATGAGACCCAGTACTTC
15	-	once	TRBV4-1	TRBJ1-1	CASSQGQGLNTEAFF	TGCGCCAGCAGCCAAGGGCAGGGGCTGAACACTGAAGCTTTCTTT
13	-	once	TRBV6-5	TRBJ2-2	CASINSNTGELFF	TGTGCCAGCATTAATAGCAACACCGGGGAGCTGTTTTTT
13	-	-	TRBV5-1	TRBJ1-2	CASSLGGVYGYTF	TGCGCCAGCAGCTTAGGAGGGGTTTATGGCTACACCTTC
14	-	-	TRBV2	TRBJ2-5	CASSEQGLQETQYF	TGTGCCAGCAGTGAACAGGGCCTCCAAGAGACCCAGTACTTC
14	TRBD1	-	TRBV27	TRBJ2-5	CASSLLTGRETQYF	TGTGCCAGCAGTTTACTGACAGGGCGGGAGACCCAGTACTTC
15	TRBD1	-	TRBV10-3	TRBJ1-1	CAISARQGMNTEAFF	TGTGCCATCAGTGCCAGACAGGGGATGAACACTGAAGCTTTCTTT
14	TRBD1	-	TRBV2	TRBJ2-7	CASSWDRGSYEQYF	TGTGCCAGCAGCTGGGACAGGGGCTCCTACGAGCAGTACTTC
15	TRBD1	-	TRBV28	TRBJ1-2	CASSHRGQSNYGYTF	TGTGCCAGCAGTCACCGGGGACAGTCTAACTATGGCTACACCTTC
15	TRBD2	-	TRBV5-6	TRBJ2-1	CASSSTGTRGHEQFF	TGTGCCAGCAGCTCAACCGGGACTAGGGGTCATGAGCAGTTCTTC
13	-	-	TRBV7-9	TRBJ1-4	CASSPDGTEKLFF	TGTGCCAGCAGCCCTGACGGGACAGAAAAACTGTTTTTT
17	TRBD2	-	TRBV9	TRBJ2-1	CASSVDGALRGGREQFF	TGTGCCAGCAGCGTAGACGGGGCGTTACGGGGGGGCCGGGAGCAGTTCTTC
13	-	few	TRBV29-1	TRBJ2-2	CSVETGNTGELFF	TGCAGCGTTGAGACAGGGAACACCGGGGAGCTGTTTTTT
18	-	-	TRBV12-5	TRBJ2-2	CASGSLGLSTGYTGELFF	TGTGCTAGTGGTTCCCTCGGACTATCGACAGGGTACACCGGGGAGCTGTTTTTT
17	TRBD1	-	TRBV4-1	TRBJ1-5	CASSRPPTGGRSQPQHF	TGCGCCAGCAGCCGACCACCGACAGGGGGCCGGTCTCAGCCCCAGCATTTT
13	-	-	TRBV27	TRBJ1-4	CASSSGGPGKLFF	TGTGCCAGCAGTTCGGGGGGTCCCGGGAAACTGTTTTTT
18	TRBD1	few	TRBV15	TRBJ1-5	CATSKGKGRTGGLQPQHF	TGTGCCACCAGCAAGGGTAAGGGTAGGACAGGGGGGCTTCAGCCCCAGCATTTT
15	TRBD2	-	TRBV18	TRBJ2-2	CASSVAGVHTGELFF	TGTGCCAGCTCAGTGGCGGGGGTGCACACCGGGGAGCTGTTTTTT
15	TRBD1	once	TRBV2	TRBJ1-2	CASSPRQGADYGYTF	TGTGCCAGCAGTCCTCGACAGGGGGCAGACTATGGCTACACCTTC
14	-	few	TRBV6-1	TRBJ2-6	CASSDGTGANVLTF	TGTGCCAGCAGTGACGGGACTGGGGCCAACGTCCTGACTTTC
15	TRBD2	-	TRBV9	TRBJ2-1	CASSKRTSGSNEQFF	TGTGCCAGCAGCAAAAGGACTAGCGGGTCCAATGAGCAGTTCTTC
13	-	-	TRBV9	TRBJ1-1	CASSVGSTNEAFF	TGTGCCAGCAGCGTAGGTAGTACCAACGAAGCTTTCTTT
12	TRBD1	many	TRBV5-6	TRBJ2-3	CASSKDRETQYF	TGTGCCAGCAGCAAGGACAGGGAGACGCAGTATTTT